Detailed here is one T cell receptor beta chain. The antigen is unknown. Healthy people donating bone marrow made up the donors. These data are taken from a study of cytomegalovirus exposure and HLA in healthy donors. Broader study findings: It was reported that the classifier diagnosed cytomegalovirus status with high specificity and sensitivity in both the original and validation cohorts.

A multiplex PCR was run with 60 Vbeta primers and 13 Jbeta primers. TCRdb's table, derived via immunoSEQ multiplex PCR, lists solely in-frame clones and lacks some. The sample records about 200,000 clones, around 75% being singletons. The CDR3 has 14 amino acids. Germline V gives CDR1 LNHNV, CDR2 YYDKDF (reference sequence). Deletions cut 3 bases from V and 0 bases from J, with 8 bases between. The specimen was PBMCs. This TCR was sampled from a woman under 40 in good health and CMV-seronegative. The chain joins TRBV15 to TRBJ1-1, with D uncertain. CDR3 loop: CATSRVTLNTEAFF. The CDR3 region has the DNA TGTGCCACCAGCAGGGTTACACTGAACACTGAAGCTTTCTTT.